A selection of T cell receptor beta chains follows, all from one sample in a study of T cells after yellow fever vaccination. MiXCR was run by TCRdb on the 5' RACE reads, yielding one entry per CDR3 protein. The table records about 350,000 distinct CDR3 sequences, 8% to 9.5% of them present only once. The specimen comprised PBMCs, sampled roughly 46 days after the first yellow fever vaccination. All receptors derive from a man younger than 35 who received the YFV17D yellow fever vaccine. Each CDR3 is given with its conserved first and last residue. The D gene is left open where the match is weak. Size tells how often a clone was seen (once, few, many) or the class of an expanded clone, and some rows leave it out.

j_call,v_call,clone_size,d_call,cdr3_aa,cdr3_nt
TRBJ1-2,TRBV4-3,NA,TRBD1,CASSQDRGTGGYGYTF,TGCGCCAGCAGCCAAGATCGAGGGACAGGGGGCTATGGCTACACCTTC
TRBJ1-4,TRBV4-1,many,TRBD1,CASSQDPGTGAEKLFF,TGCGCCAGCAGCCAAGATCCCGGGACAGGGGCGGAAAAACTGTTTTTT
TRBJ2-7,TRBV7-2,NA,TRBD1,CASSFRDSSYEQYF,TGTGCCAGCAGCTTTAGGGACAGCTCCTACGAGCAGTACTTC
TRBJ1-3,TRBV10-3,few,TRBD1,CAISARTGAGNTIYF,TGTGCCATCAGTGCCCGGACAGGGGCTGGAAACACCATATATTTT
TRBJ2-6,TRBV5-1,NA,NA,CASSFQIPSSGANVLTF,TGCGCCAGCAGCTTCCAGATTCCAAGCTCTGGGGCCAACGTCCTGACTTTC
TRBJ1-3,TRBV12-3/TRBV12-4,many,NA,CASSSGLSGNTIYF,TGTGCCAGCAGTTCCGGACTCTCTGGAAACACCATATATTTT
TRBJ2-2,TRBV3-1,many,NA,CASSPTVSTNTGELFF,TGTGCCAGCAGTCCGACCGTGTCCACGAACACCGGGGAGCTGTTTTTT
TRBJ2-2,TRBV7-3,few,TRBD1,CASSSRSGQGSGELFF,TGTGCCAGCAGCTCCCGCTCGGGACAGGGGAGCGGGGAGCTGTTTTTT
TRBJ2-5,TRBV9,few,TRBD1,CASSPQGARKVETQYF,TGTGCCAGCAGCCCGCAGGGGGCGCGGAAAGTGGAGACCCAGTACTTC
TRBJ2-2,TRBV28,many,TRBD1,CATLPGDRDTGELFF,TGTGCCACCCTTCCCGGTGACAGGGACACCGGGGAGCTGTTTTTT
TRBJ2-1,TRBV9,many,NA,CASSVGGGVDSYNEQFF,TGTGCCAGCAGCGTAGGCGGAGGGGTGGACTCCTACAATGAGCAGTTCTTC
TRBJ2-3,TRBV7-8,few,NA,CASSPRLDTQYF,TGTGCCAGCAGCCCGAGATTGGATACGCAGTATTTT
TRBJ1-6,TRBV6-5,NA,NA,CASSYSVGGLLNSPLHF,TGTGCCAGCAGTTACTCTGTGGGGGGCCTACTCAATTCACCCCTCCACTTT
TRBJ2-7,TRBV6-6,NA,NA,CASKSAPYEQYF,TGTGCCAGCAAATCAGCTCCCTACGAGCAGTACTTC
TRBJ2-1,TRBV5-1,NA,TRBD1,CASSGGQGYNEQLF,TGCGCCAGCAGCGGTGGACAGGGGTACAATGAGCAGCTCTTC
TRBJ1-3,TRBV5-1,NA,NA,CARTRGRLSGNTIYF,TGCGCCAGGACCAGGGGCCGACTCTCTGGAAACACCATATATTTT
TRBJ2-7,TRBV6-5,many,TRBD2,CASRSPGGSSYEQYF,TGTGCCAGCAGGTCCCCCGGGGGGAGCTCCTACGAGCAGTACTTC
TRBJ2-3,TRBV10-3,NA,TRBD2,CAISESRVAGVPSTDTQYF,TGTGCCATCAGTGAGTCGAGGGTAGCGGGGGTTCCTAGCACAGATACGCAGTATTTT
TRBJ2-1,TRBV28,NA,TRBD1,CASSPRGGFEQFF,TGTGCCAGCAGTCCGAGAGGGGGCTTTGAGCAGTTCTTC
TRBJ1-5,TRBV24-1,NA,NA,CATSDWSEDGNNQPQHF,TGTGCCACCAGTGATTGGAGTGAGGACGGAAACAATCAGCCCCAGCATTTT
TRBJ1-2,TRBV5-1,NA,TRBD1,CASSPSGGANYGYTF,TGCGCCAGCAGCCCCTCAGGGGGGGCAAACTATGGCTACACCTTC
TRBJ2-1,TRBV5-1,few,NA,CASSLVGNRLLGNEQFF,TGCGCCAGCAGCTTGGTTGGGAACCGCCTTTTGGGCAATGAGCAGTTCTTC
TRBJ2-7,TRBV2,few,NA,CASSEAGRGEAHEQYF,TGTGCCAGCAGTGAAGCGGGCAGGGGGGAGGCTCACGAGCAGTACTTC
TRBJ2-3,TRBV2,many,TRBD1,CASRELSGTGGTDTQYF,TGTGCCAGCAGAGAGTTATCCGGGACAGGGGGCACAGATACGCAGTATTTT
TRBJ2-7,TRBV4-3,few,NA,CASSQRHQTSYEQYF,TGCGCCAGCAGCCAAAGACATCAGACTTCCTACGAGCAGTACTTC
TRBJ2-5,TRBV7-8,NA,NA,CASSPHGSEETQYF,TGTGCCAGCAGCCCGCACGGGAGTGAGGAGACCCAGTACTTC
TRBJ2-5,TRBV7-3,NA,NA,CASSPGHLQETQYF,TGTGCCAGCAGTCCGGGACACCTCCAAGAGACCCAGTACTTC
TRBJ1-6,TRBV12-3/TRBV12-4,few,TRBD1,CASTMGARTGGASPLHF,TGTGCCAGTACAATGGGGGCCCGGACAGGGGGCGCGTCACCCCTCCACTTT
TRBJ1-4,TRBV12-3/TRBV12-4,few,NA,CASLMRGYGEKLFF,TGTGCCAGCCTTATGAGGGGGTACGGTGAAAAACTGTTTTTT
TRBJ2-1,TRBV7-9,few,NA,CASRGAAYNEQFF,TGTGCCAGCAGGGGAGCGGCCTACAATGAGCAGTTCTTC
TRBJ2-3,TRBV5-1,few,TRBD2,CASRPGTSGAVFTDTQYF,TGCGCCAGCAGACCGGGGACTAGCGGGGCAGTCTTCACAGATACGCAGTATTTT
TRBJ1-1,TRBV4-1,NA,NA,CASSRGFLNTEAFF,TGCGCCAGCAGCCGCGGCTTTTTGAACACTGAAGCTTTCTTT
TRBJ1-1,TRBV12-3/TRBV12-4,few,NA,CASMPGGSMNTEAFF,TGTGCCAGCATGCCAGGAGGATCAATGAACACTGAAGCTTTCTTT
TRBJ2-3,TRBV7-2,many,NA,CASSLVLPPDTQYF,TGTGCCAGCAGCTTAGTACTACCACCAGATACGCAGTATTTT
TRBJ1-1,TRBV18,few,TRBD1,CASSPGTENTEAFF,TGTGCCAGCTCACCCGGGACAGAAAACACTGAAGCTTTCTTT
TRBJ1-1,TRBV5-1,few,NA,CASSSGEGNTEAFF,TGCGCCAGCAGCTCCGGCGAGGGGAACACTGAAGCTTTCTTT